The source of this T cell receptor beta chain is a study of blood T cells in healthy people across ages. V was cut by 0 bases and J by 4 bases, with 12 bases left in between. CDR3 length equals 15 residues. Germline V gene sequence: CDR1 MGHRA, CDR2 YSYEKL. This clonotype was found a few times. Through a sample-barcoded 5' primer and a J-beta primer mix, a second PCR was run for roughly 6 to 12 cycles. From the 5' RACE reads, TCRdb called clonotypes with MiXCR, one entry per CDR3 protein. This sample has approximately 1.5 million distinct CDR3 sequences, with around 35% found just once. This clonotype was sampled from a woman between 25 and 40 years old in good health. The sequencing input was blood. The chain links TRBV4-1 to TRBJ1-2, with D possibly matching TRBD1 (5 bases). The CDR3 DNA reads TGCGCCAGCAGCCAAGATTTGGGGGGAGGCTATGGCTACACCTTC. Encoded protein: CASSQDLGGGYGYTF.